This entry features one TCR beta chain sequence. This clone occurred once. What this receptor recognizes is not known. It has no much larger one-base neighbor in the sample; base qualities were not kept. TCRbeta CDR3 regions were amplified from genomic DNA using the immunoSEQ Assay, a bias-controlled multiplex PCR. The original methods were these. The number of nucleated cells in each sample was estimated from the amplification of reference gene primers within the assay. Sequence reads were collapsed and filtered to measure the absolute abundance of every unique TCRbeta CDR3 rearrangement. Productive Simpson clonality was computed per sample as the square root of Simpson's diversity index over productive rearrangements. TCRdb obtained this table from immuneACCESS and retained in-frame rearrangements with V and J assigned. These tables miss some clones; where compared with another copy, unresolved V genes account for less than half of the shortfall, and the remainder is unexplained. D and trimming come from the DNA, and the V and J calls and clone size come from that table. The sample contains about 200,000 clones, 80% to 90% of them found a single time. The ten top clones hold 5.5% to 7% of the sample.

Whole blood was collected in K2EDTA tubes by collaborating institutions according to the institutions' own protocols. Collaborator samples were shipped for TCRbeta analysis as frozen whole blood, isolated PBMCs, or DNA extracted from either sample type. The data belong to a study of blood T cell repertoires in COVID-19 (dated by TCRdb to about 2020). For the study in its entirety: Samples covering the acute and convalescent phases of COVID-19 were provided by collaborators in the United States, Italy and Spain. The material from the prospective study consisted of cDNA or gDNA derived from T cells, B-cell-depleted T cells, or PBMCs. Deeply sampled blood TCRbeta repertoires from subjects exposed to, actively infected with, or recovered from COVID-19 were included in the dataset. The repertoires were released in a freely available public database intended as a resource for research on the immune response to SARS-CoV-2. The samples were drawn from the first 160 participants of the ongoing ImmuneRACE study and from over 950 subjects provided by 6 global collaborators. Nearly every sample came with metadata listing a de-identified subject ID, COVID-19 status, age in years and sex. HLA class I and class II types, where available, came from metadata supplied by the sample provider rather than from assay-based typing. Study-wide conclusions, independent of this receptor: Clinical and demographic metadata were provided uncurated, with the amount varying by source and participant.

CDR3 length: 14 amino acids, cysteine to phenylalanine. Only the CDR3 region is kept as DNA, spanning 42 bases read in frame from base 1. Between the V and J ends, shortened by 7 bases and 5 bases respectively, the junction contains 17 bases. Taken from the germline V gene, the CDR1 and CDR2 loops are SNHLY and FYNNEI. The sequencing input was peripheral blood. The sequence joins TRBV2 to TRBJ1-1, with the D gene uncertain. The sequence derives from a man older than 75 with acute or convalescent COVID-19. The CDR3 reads CASTPQAGRTEAFF. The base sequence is TGTGCCAGCACCCCCCAGGCGGGGAGGACTGAAGCTTTCTTT. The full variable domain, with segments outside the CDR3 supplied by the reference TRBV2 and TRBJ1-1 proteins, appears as EPEVTQTPSHQVTQMGQEVILRCVPISNHLYFYWYRQILGQKVEFLVSFYNNEISEKSEIFDDQFSVERPDGSNFTLKIRSTKLEDSAMYFCASTPQAGRTEAFFGQGTRLTVV.